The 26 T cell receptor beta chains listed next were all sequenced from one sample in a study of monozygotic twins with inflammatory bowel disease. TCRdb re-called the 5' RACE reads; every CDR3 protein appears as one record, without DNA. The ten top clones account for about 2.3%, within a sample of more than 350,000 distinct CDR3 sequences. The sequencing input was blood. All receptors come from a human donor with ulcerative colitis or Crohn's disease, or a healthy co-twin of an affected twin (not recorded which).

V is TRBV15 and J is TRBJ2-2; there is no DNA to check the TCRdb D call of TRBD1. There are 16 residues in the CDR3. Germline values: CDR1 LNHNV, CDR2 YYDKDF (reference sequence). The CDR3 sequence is CATSRGGQGGTGELFF.

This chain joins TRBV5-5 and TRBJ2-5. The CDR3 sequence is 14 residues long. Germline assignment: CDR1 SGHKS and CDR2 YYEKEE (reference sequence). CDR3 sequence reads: CASDLKLLQETQYF.

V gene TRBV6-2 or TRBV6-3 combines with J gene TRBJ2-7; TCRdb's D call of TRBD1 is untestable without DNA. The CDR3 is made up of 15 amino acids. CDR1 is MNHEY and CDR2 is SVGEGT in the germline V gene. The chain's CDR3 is CASSYLEGGHYEQYF.

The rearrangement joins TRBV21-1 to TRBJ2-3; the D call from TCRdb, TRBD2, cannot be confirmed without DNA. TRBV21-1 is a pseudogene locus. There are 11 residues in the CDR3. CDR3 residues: CATPTSATGNF.

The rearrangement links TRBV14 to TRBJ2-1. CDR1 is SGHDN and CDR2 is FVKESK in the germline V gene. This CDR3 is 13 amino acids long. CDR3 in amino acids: CASSQDRLNEQFF. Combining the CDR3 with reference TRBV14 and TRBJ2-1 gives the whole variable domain EAGVTQFPSHSVIEKGQTVTLRCDPISGHDNLYWYRRVMGKEIKFLLHFVKESKQDESGMPNNRFLAERTGGTYSTLKVQPAELEDSGVYFCASSQDRLNEQFFGPGTRLTVL.

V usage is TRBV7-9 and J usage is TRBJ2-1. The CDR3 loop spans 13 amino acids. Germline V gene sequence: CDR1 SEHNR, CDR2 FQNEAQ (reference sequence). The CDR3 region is CASSLALDDEQFF.

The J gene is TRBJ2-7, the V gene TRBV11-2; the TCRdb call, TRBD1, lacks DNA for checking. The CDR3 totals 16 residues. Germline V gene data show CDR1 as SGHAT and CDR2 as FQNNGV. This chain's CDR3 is CASSSPGTGTSYEQYF.

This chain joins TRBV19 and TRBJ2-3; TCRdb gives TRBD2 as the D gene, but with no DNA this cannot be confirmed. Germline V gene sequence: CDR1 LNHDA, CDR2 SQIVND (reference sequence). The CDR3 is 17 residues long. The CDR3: CASSRLAGGPGSDTQYF.

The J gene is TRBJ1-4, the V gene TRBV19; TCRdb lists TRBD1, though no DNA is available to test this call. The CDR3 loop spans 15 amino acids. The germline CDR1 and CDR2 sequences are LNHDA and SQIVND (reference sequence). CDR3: CASSTGGQLNEKLFF.

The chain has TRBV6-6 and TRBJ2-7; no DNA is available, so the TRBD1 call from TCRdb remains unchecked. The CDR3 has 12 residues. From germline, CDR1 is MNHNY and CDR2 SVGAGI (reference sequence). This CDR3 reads CASSPGVYEQYF.

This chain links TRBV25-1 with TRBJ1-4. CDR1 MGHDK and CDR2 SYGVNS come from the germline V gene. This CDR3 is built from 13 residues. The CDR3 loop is CASSESSAYKLFF.

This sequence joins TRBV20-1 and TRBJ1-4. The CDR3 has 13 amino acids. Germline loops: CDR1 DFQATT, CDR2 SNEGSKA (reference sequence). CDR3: CSARDRHIEKLFF.

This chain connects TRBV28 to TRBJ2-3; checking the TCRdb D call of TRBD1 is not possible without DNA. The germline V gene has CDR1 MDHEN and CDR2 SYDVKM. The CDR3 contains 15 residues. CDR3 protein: CASSFRGNAADTQYF. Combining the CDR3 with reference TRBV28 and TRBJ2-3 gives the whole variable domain DVKVTQSSRYLVKRTGEKVFLECVQDMDHENMFWYRQDPGLGLRLIYFSYDVKMKEKGDIPEGYSVSREKKERFSLILESASTNQTSMYLCASSFRGNAADTQYFGPGTRLTVL.

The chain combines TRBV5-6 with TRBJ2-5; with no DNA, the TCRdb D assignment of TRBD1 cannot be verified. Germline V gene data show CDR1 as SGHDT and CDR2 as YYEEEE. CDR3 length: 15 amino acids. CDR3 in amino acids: CASSFWGGLQETQYF.

The CDR3 sequence: CANSLATNTEAFF. The chain uses TRBV12-3 or TRBV12-4 and TRBJ1-1. The CDR3 is made up of 13 amino acids.

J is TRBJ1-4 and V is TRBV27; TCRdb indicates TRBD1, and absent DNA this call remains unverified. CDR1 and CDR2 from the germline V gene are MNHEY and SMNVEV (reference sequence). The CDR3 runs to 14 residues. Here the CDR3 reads CASAPNPVVEKLFF.

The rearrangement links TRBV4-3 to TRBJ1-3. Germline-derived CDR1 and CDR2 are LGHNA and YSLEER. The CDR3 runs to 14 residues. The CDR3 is CASSQGAPGNTIYF.

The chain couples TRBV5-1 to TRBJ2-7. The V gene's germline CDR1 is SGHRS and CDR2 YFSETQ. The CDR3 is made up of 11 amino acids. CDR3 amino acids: CASRSNYEQYF.

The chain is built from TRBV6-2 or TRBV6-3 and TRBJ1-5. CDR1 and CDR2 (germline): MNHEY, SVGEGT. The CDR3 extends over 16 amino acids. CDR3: CASSYSPQVSNQPQHF.

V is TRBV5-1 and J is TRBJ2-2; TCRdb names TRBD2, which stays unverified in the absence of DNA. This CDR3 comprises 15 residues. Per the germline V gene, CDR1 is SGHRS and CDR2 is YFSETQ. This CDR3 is CASSPGGLAAGELFF.

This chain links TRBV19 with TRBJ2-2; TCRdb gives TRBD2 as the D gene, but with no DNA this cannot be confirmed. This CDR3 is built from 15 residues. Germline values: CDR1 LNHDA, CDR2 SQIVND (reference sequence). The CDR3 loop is CASKASPSTAGELFF.

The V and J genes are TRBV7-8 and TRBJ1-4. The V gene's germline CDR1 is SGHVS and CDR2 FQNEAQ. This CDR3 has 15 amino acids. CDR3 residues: CASSPYRSANEKLFF.

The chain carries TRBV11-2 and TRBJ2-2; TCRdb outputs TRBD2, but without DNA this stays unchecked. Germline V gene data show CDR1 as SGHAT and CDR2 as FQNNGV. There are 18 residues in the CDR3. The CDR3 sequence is CASSFLPLAGTNTGELFF.

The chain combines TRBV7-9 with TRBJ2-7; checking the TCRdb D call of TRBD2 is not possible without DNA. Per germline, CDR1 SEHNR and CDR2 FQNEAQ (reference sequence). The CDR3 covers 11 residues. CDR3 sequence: CASSSFGGQYF.

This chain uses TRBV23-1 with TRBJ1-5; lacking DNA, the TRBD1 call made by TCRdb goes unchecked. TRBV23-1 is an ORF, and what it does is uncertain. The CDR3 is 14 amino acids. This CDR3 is CASSQRGCNQPQHF.

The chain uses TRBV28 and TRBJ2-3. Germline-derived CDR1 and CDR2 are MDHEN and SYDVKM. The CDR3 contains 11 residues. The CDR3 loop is CASSLKDTQYF.